This T cell receptor beta chain was profiled in a study of blood T cell repertoires in COVID-19. Turning to the study itself: Specimens from acute and convalescent COVID-19 originated in the United States, Italy and Spain. PBMCs, B-cell-depleted T cells, or T cells were the source of the cDNA or gDNA that made up the material.

Per the original methods: Using reference gene primer amplification, nucleated cell counts were estimated. Measured with immunoSEQ multiplex PCR; TCRdb has only the in-frame clones, and not every one. For V, J and clone size, that table is used; D and trimming come from the DNA. The table includes 200,000 to 300,000 clones, around 84% detected once. Trimming took off 6 bases at V and 0 bases at J, with 13 bases between the two ends. Germline values: CDR1 ENHRY, CDR2 SYGVKD. The CDR3 contains 15 residues. The chain has TRBV10-3 and TRBJ2-3, with TRBD2 as a possible D gene (6 bases). Sequenced material: peripheral blood. This TCR was sampled from a man aged 60 to 75 with acute or convalescent COVID-19. CDR3 residues: CAIRVGGESTDTQYF. The CDR3 DNA follows: TGTGCCATCAGAGTCGGCGGGGAAAGCACAGATACGCAGTATTTT.